Below, 26 T cell receptor beta chains from the same sample are listed, as sequenced in a study of lymphopenia after photon versus proton radiotherapy (dated by TCRdb to about 2019). Libraries were constructed by the immunoSEQ multiplex PCR assay. TCRdb retrieved this table from immuneACCESS and kept in-frame rearrangements only. Not all clones are present; in checked studies, unresolved V genes account for under half, and no reason is known for the remainder. Recorded for this sample are roughly 53,000 clones; more than 70% of them occurred a single time. The top ten clonotypes cover over 25% of the sample. The starting material was peripheral blood, obtained from a patient treated with photon-based radiotherapy. These receptors were collected from a man aged 45-65 years with gastric cancer.

The chain carries TRBV28 and TRBJ1-1; TRBD1 is a possible D gene (5 bases). V lost 6 bases and J lost 7, with 9 bases in between. The CDR3 consists of 11 residues. Germline assignment: CDR1 MDHEN and CDR2 SYDVKM. This CDR3 is CASRRTIEAFF. The CDR3 region has the DNA TGTGCCAGCAGACGGACAATTGAAGCTTTCTTT.

This chain uses TRBV28 with TRBJ2-4, with 10 bases that match TRBD2. The J segment lost 0 bases and the V segment lost 8 bases, leaving 10 bases of the junction unmatched. This CDR3 is built from 17 residues. The germline gives CDR1 MDHEN, CDR2 SYDVKM. The chain's CDR3 is CASFLAGALLAKNIQYF. In DNA, the CDR3 is TGTGCCAGCTTTCTAGCGGGAGCCCTTCTAGCCAAAAACATTCAGTACTTC.

The genes are TRBV20-1 and TRBJ1-2; no firm D call. This CDR3 is built from 11 residues. Trimming left V 3 bases short and J 6 bases short, with 8 bases between. The germline V gene encodes CDR1 DFQATT and CDR2 SNEGSKA (reference sequence). CDR3 bases: TGCAGTGCTAGCCGTGGGGATGGCTACACCTTC. Translated, it gives CSASRGDGYTF.

This chain uses TRBV5-5 with TRBJ2-6; a weak D match, TRBD1 (6 bases). V was shortened by 1 base and J by 4 bases, with 9 bases between the two germline ends. CDR1 SGHKS and CDR2 YYEKEE come from the germline V gene (reference sequence). The CDR3 totals 15 residues. The CDR3: CASSLQGSGANVLTF. In DNA, the CDR3 is TGTGCCAGCAGCTTGCAGGGGAGCGGGGCCAACGTCCTGACTTTC.

This clone has only a few counts. The chain links TRBV25-1 to TRBJ1-2, with a weak D call TRBD1 (6 bases). Germline CDR1 is MGHDK and CDR2 is SYGVNS. The V end lost 1 base, the J end lost 2 bases, and 11 bases lay between the germline ends. This CDR3 has 15 amino acids. The CDR3 loop reads CASSESRRGNYGYTF. The CDR3 DNA sequence: TGTGCCAGCAGTGAATCCCGAAGGGGGAACTATGGCTACACCTTC.

The chain joins TRBV6-6 to TRBJ2-5; 11 nucleotides agree with TRBD2. Looked up from germline, CDR1 is MNHNY and CDR2 is SVGAGI (reference sequence). CDR3 size: 14 residues. V shed 6 bases, J shed 5 bases, and the junction held 5 bases outside the gene matches. CDR3 DNA sequence: TGTGCCAGCAGACATACTAGCGGGAGCGAGACCCAGTACTTC. This translates into CASRHTSGSETQYF.

This clone appeared a single time. CDR3 DNA sequence: TGTGCCAGCAGCCGCGTAGGAGGGCGGGGGACCCAGTACTTC. As protein: CASSRVGGRGTQYF. The chain joins TRBV5-4 to TRBJ2-5; D possibly corresponds to TRBD2 (6 bases). This CDR3 comprises 14 residues. In germline, CDR1 is SGHNT, CDR2 YYREEE (reference sequence). Trimming shortened V by 4 bases and J by 7 bases, and 17 bases separated the two germline ends. The whole variable domain, filled in from reference TRBV5-4 and TRBJ2-5, reads ETGVTQSPTHLIKTRGQQVTLRCSSQSGHNTVSWYQQALGQGPQFIFQYYREEENGRGNFPPRFSGLQFPNYSSELNVNALELDDSALYLCASSRVGGRGTQYFGPGTRLLVL.

This rearrangement joins TRBV30 to TRBJ2-5; D is ambiguous. V dropped 3 bases and J dropped 5 bases, with 4 bases sitting between them. Germline lookup yields CDR1 GTSNPN and CDR2 SVGIG (reference sequence). This CDR3 region has 10 residues. CDR3 loop: CAWREETQYF. The CDR3 DNA reads TGTGCCTGGAGGGAGGAGACCCAGTACTTC.

The chain recombines TRBV6-5 with TRBJ1-3; a possible D gene is TRBD1 (6 bases). V dropped 6 bases and J dropped 7 bases, with 13 bases sitting between them. The germline gives CDR1 MNHEY, CDR2 SVGAGI. This CDR3 contains 13 residues. The CDR3 reads CASRDSGVNTIYF. The CDR3 nucleotides are TGTGCCAGCAGGGACAGCGGCGTCAACACCATATATTTT.

The count of this clone is one. V is TRBV6-1 and J is TRBJ1-5; D is ambiguous. In germline, CDR1 is MNHNS, CDR2 SASEGT. CDR3 size: 14 residues. V shed 7 bases and J shed 3 bases, with 13 bases lying between them. The CDR3 bases are TGTGCCAGCACCTCCATGGGGTACAATCAGCCCCAGCATTTT. Amino acid sequence: CASTSMGYNQPQHF.

The rearrangement joins TRBV7-2 to TRBJ2-7; 9 bases fit TRBD2. The CDR3 has 13 amino acids. Per the germline V gene, CDR1 is SGHTA and CDR2 is FQGNSA. V was pared by 3 bases and J by 7 bases, with 4 bases of the junction left unmatched. Written as DNA, the CDR3 is TGTGCCAGCAGCTTGGCGGGAGGGAGGGAGCAGTACTTC. Translated, it gives CASSLAGGREQYF.

The V call is TRBV28, the J call TRBJ2-1; D is undetermined. CDR1 and CDR2 from the germline V gene are MDHEN and SYDVKM. Trimming left V 4 bases short and J 5 bases short, with 3 bases between. The CDR3 loop spans 11 amino acids. This CDR3 is CASSSHNEQFF. The CDR3 nucleotides read TGTGCCAGCAGTTCCCACAATGAGCAGTTCTTC.

The chain links TRBV21-1 to TRBJ2-1. TRBV21-1 is a pseudogene. The CDR3 covers 14 residues. This CDR3 is CASSKQGVVNEQFF. The CDR3 bases are TGTGCCAGCAGCAAGCAGGGAGTAGTCAATGAGCAGTTCTTC.

The V gene is TRBV25-1, the J gene TRBJ2-5; D perhaps matches TRBD1 (6 bases). CDR3 length: 15 residues. V lost 1 base to trimming and J lost 5 bases, with 14 bases between them. Germline V CDR1 and CDR2: MGHDK, SYGVNS. The CDR3 protein is CASSESKQGDETQYF. The DNA for the CDR3 is TGTGCCAGCAGTGAATCGAAACAGGGCGACGAGACCCAGTACTTC.

The chain has TRBV9 and TRBJ2-1; no firm D call. The CDR3 loop spans 14 amino acids. The V end lost 0 bases, the J end lost 0 bases, and 4 bases lay between the germline ends. Germline assignment: CDR1 SGDLS and CDR2 YYNGEE. CDR3 sequence reads: CASSVESSYNEQFF. The CDR3 DNA follows: TGTGCCAGCAGCGTAGAGAGCTCCTACAATGAGCAGTTCTTC.

The chain joins TRBV7-2 to TRBJ2-5; tentative D call: TRBD1 (6 bases). The CDR3 runs 13 residues. V was pared by 4 bases and J by 2 bases, with 8 bases between. The V gene's germline CDR1 is SGHTA and CDR2 FQGNSA. In DNA form, the CDR3 reads TGTGCCAGCAGCTCAGGGGCTCAAGAGACCCAGTACTTC. Its translation: CASSSGAQETQYF.

J is TRBJ2-3 and V is TRBV6-6; 10 nucleotides match TRBD2. The trim removed 2 bases at V and 5 bases at J, leaving 4 bases unmatched. This CDR3 is built from 15 residues. Germline V CDR1 and CDR2: MNHNY, SVGAGI (reference sequence). CDR3 sequence: CASSYGASGGDTQYF. CDR3 DNA sequence: TGTGCCAGCAGTTACGGGGCTAGCGGGGGAGATACGCAGTATTTT.

About this clone itself: A junction end diverges from the germline sequence, so it may reflect a read error. The chain is built from TRBV29-1 and TRBJ1-1; D remains unclear. The CDR3 is made up of 15 amino acids. The germline V gene encodes CDR1 SQVTM and CDR2 ANQGSEA. CDR3 nucleotide sequence: TGCAGCGTTGAAGACGTAAACATATTGAATACTGAAGCTTTCTTT. Translated: CSVEDVNILNTEAFF.

The chain joins TRBV18 to TRBJ2-7; 7 nucleotides agree with TRBD2. CDR1 KGHSH and CDR2 LQKENI come from the germline V gene. Trimming removed 4 bases from V and 2 bases from J; junction bases left unmatched: 2. This CDR3 has 13 amino acids. CDR3 loop: CASSRGTTYEQYF. The CDR3 nucleotides are TGTGCCAGCTCACGCGGGACTACCTACGAGCAGTACTTC.

The genes are TRBV30 and TRBJ2-2; D could derive from TRBD1 or TRBD2 (6 bases each). Trimming removed 4 bases at V and 6 bases at J, with 15 bases between. The CDR3 runs 14 residues. Germline V gives CDR1 GTSNPN, CDR2 SVGIG (reference sequence). CDR3 sequence: CAWKEGGAAGELFF. DNA of the CDR3: TGTGCCTGGAAAGAGGGGGGCGCGGCCGGGGAGCTGTTTTTT.

This chain uses TRBV5-4 with TRBJ2-2; 12 nucleotides align to TRBD2. V shed 3 bases, J shed 3 bases, and the junction held 3 bases outside the gene matches. The CDR3 consists of 16 residues. Germline CDR1 and CDR2: SGHNT and YYREEE (reference sequence). CDR3 in DNA: TGTGCCAGCAGCTCTGGACTAGCGGGACACACCGGGGAGCTGTTTTTT. It specifies CASSSGLAGHTGELFF.

This chain links TRBV7-8 with TRBJ2-7; 9 bases align to TRBD1. CDR3 length: 13 amino acids. Germline CDR1 reads SGHVS; CDR2 reads FQNEAQ. The J segment lost 7 bases and the V segment lost 7 bases, leaving 8 bases of the junction unmatched. The CDR3 loop reads CASTLQGAREQYF. CDR3 nucleotide sequence: TGTGCCAGCACCCTACAGGGGGCGCGTGAGCAGTACTTC.

The J gene is TRBJ2-2, the V gene TRBV7-2; 9 nucleotides line up with TRBD2. Per germline, CDR1 SGHTA and CDR2 FQGNSA. The V segment lost 3 bases and the J segment 5 bases; nucleotides outside the gene matches: 10. The CDR3 spans 17 residues. CDR3 in amino acids: CASSFLGVAGETGELFF. The CDR3, as DNA: TGTGCCAGCAGCTTTCTCGGAGTAGCGGGAGAAACCGGGGAGCTGTTTTTT.

The sample holds a few counts of this clone. This rearrangement joins TRBV6-5 to TRBJ2-1; perhaps TRBD2 as D (6 bases). V lost 4 bases and J lost 1, with 14 bases in between. Germline CDR1 reads MNHEY; CDR2 reads SVGAGI. The CDR3 spans 16 residues. The CDR3 loop is CASSLEGGGSYNEQFF. The CDR3 DNA is TGTGCCAGCAGTTTGGAGGGAGGAGGGTCCTACAATGAGCAGTTCTTC.

The chain links TRBV11-3 to TRBJ1-1; D not certain. Germline CDR1 SGHNT, CDR2 YENEEA. This CDR3 spans 12 amino acids. V lost 5 bases and J 1 base, leaving 5 bases between the germline ends. This chain's CDR3 is CASSHRNTEAFF. Written as DNA, the CDR3 is TGTGCCAGCAGCCACAGGAACACTGAAGCTTTCTTT.

The rearrangement joins TRBV23-1 to TRBJ2-1, with D possibly matching TRBD2 (5 bases). TRBV23-1 counts as an open reading frame of uncertain function. The V and J ends lost 0 bases and 7 bases respectively, with 13 bases between them. The length of the CDR3 is 15 residues. The CDR3 nucleotides read TGCGCCAGCAGTCAATCGACCGGGAAAGCAAATGAGCAGTTCTTC. It translates to CASSQSTGKANEQFF.